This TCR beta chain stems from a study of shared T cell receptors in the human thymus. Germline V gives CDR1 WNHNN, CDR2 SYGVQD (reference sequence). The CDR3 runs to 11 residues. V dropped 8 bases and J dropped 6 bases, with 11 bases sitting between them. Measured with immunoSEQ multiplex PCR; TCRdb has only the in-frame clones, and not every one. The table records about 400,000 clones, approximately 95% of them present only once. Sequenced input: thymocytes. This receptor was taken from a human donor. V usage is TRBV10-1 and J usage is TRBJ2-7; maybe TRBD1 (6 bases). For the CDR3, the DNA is TGCGCCAGCTCGCAGGGGAGCGAGCAGTACTTC. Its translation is CASSQGSEQYF.